One T cell receptor (beta chain) is described in this entry. This CDR3 spans 15 amino acids. V shed 3 bases and J shed 4 bases, with 19 bases lying between them. Germline V gene sequence: CDR1 DFQATT, CDR2 SNEGSKA (reference sequence). This sample stems from a study of blood T cell repertoires in COVID-19. The repertoire was sequenced with immunoSEQ multiplex PCR; TCRdb's copy has only in-frame clones and lacks some. The sample contains a few hundred thousand clones, roughly 80% of which appear only once. The study assigned cohorts using participant-reported clinical history. Contact with a PCR-confirmed or clinician-diagnosed COVID-19 case occurred within 2 weeks of entry.

The genes are TRBV20-1 and TRBJ2-7, with a weak D call TRBD2 (5 bases). The sequence came from a man aged 40-50 years who had been exposed to COVID-19. The sequenced material came from PBMCs or T cells enriched from blood (not recorded which). Written as DNA, the CDR3 is TGCAGTGCTAGTCCCGCGGGCCCCTATGAGTACGAGCAGTACTTC. Translated: CSASPAGPYEYEQYF.